The rows below give T cell receptor beta chains drawn from one sample of a study of blood T cell repertoires in COVID-19. Assay used: immunoSEQ multiplex PCR; TCRdb lists only in-frame clones, some missing. The sample has 60,000 to 90,000 clones; around 67% are singletons. The sequenced material came from peripheral blood. The receptors shown here come from a human donor with acute or convalescent COVID-19. The donor label of this sample is uncertain. Each CDR3 is given with its conserved first and last residue. Each record gives: V gene, CDR3 protein.

TRBV5-4,CASSLEQQEETQYF
TRBV18,CASSPAEATEAFF
TRBV19,CASSRVAAGRSDYTF
TRBV5-5,CASSLDSQGETQYF
TRBV7-2,CASSTRTSGGFYEQFF
TRBV5-4,CASSVQGPHQPQHF
TRBV15,CATSRLGQGRDTQYF
TRBV6-6,CASGGSNTEAFF
TRBV7-2,CASSPSGELAGLEGEQFF
TRBV30,CAWSPGLAGVKTQYF
TRBV5-4,CASSLMRRESLPEAFF
TRBV14,CASSTAGNGNTIYF
TRBV14,CASSRTGSGSYNEQFF
TRBV7-2,CASSYYGNQPQHF
TRBV11-3,CASSVGGGAPNRYNEQFF
TRBV5-6,CASFFGGATPNEKLFF
TRBV30,CAWTDRGDQPQHF
TRBV19,CASSLPDSGQPQHF
TRBV28,CASSGPGQGIGYTF
TRBV11-2,CASRGGETQYF
TRBV6-5,CASRQGAAFF
TRBV7-2,CASSLKGGVEKLFF
TRBV20-1,CSAPLNNEQFF
TRBV6-1,CASSEEGARGEKLFF
TRBV2,CASSEGQGVNEKLFF
TRBV4-1,CASSQDSGKNIQYF
TRBV6-2/TRBV6-3,CASSYSFSRTDTQYF
TRBV6-5,CASRNPGTGSYEQYF
TRBV18,CASSPRLDPPGVPDTQYF
TRBV3-1/TRBV3-2,CASSHLGQGMAFF
TRBV14,CASSRSYRGEGYTF
TRBV11-3,CASSLWLRKDRFNYGYTF
TRBV3-1/TRBV3-2,CASSHRDREAFF
TRBV9,CASSVGRLAGGGGQETQYF
TRBV9,CASSVGEYTEQFF
TRBV6-1,CASSESGGRNNEQFF
TRBV10-3,CAISESSGGINSPLHF
TRBV10-3,CAITGTMNTEAFF
TRBV2,CASSQLLTSGVNNEQFF
TRBV3-1/TRBV3-2,CASSPGGPTDTQYF
TRBV29-1,CSVASQNSNQPQHF
TRBV10-3,CAISGGPPGDTGELFF
TRBV18,CASSPLRPQESYEQYF
TRBV15,CATSRVPAVINYGYTF
TRBV11-3,CASSPKGVFTEAFF
TRBV19,CASSIIRGGEQFF
TRBV30,CACIVGAYEQYF
TRBV7-9,CASSLPTLGTASYEQYF
TRBV6-5,CASRKDSHTIYF
TRBV28,CATLVGGSGNTIYF
TRBV9,CASSVVGFSGGTDTQYF
TRBV11-2,CASSLGPIEYF
TRBV5-1,CASSFRERKSSPLHF
TRBV16,CASSQTPSSGEQFF
TRBV12-5,CASGFQGETQYF
TRBV10-3,CAIGPGLAVYEQYF
TRBV10-3,CAMGSHNEQFF
TRBV10-3,CAISAGDRQETQYF
TRBV14,CASSFRTSGNTGELFF
TRBV6-6,CASSPGDRVVYNEQFF